This T cell receptor (beta chain) was profiled in a study of blood T cell repertoires in COVID-19. Background on the study: Specimens from acute and convalescent COVID-19 originated in the United States, Italy and Spain. Sources were T cells, B-cell-depleted T cells, or PBMCs; the material itself was cDNA or gDNA.

Germline V gene data show CDR1 as KGHDR and CDR2 as SFDVKD. The CDR3 covers 13 residues. V shed 4 bases and J 3 bases; nucleotides not matched to a gene: 2. Authors' analysis steps: Using reference gene primer amplification, nucleated cell counts were estimated. Clones were read by immunoSEQ multiplex PCR, and TCRdb kept only the in-frame ones, dropping some. The DNA gave D and trimming, while V, J and clone size come from that table. This sample has tens of thousands of clones, with more than 85% found just once. The chain couples TRBV24-1 to TRBJ2-7; 7 nucleotides match TRBD1. The sequenced sample was peripheral blood. This clonotype was obtained from a human donor with active COVID-19. The donor label of this sample is uncertain. The CDR3, as DNA: TGTGCCACCAGTGACCGACAGGGCTACGAGCAGTACTTC. Encoded protein: CATSDRQGYEQYF.